These T cell receptor beta chains were read from a single sample in a study of sequential checkpoint blockade in melanoma. Libraries were prepared by immunoSEQ multiplex PCR; TCRdb keeps only in-frame clonotypes and omits some of them. The table lists tens of thousands of clones, 75% to 90% of them singletons. The material was CD8+ T cells sorted from blood (inferred from file names), obtained from a patient given nivolumab and ipilimumab in sequence. The receptors were gathered from a human donor with melanoma. CDR3s include the opening cysteine and the closing phenylalanine or tryptophan. The order of the fields is V gene, J gene, D gene, clone size, CDR3 protein, CDR3 DNA. The D gene is left open where the match is weak. Expanded clones are given a class, and other clones once, few, many or no size at all.

v_gene: TRBV10-3
j_gene: TRBJ2-3
d_gene: TRBD2
abundance: -
CDR3aa: CAISESTGLAGRYTDTQYF
CDR3nt: TGTGCCATCAGTGAGTCGACAGGACTAGCGGGACGGTACACAGATACGCAGTATTTT

v_gene: TRBV6-5
j_gene: TRBJ1-1
d_gene: -
abundance: -
CDR3aa: CASSYGGEDTEAFF
CDR3nt: TGTGCCAGCAGTTACGGAGGGGAGGACACTGAAGCTTTCTTT

v_gene: TRBV10-3
j_gene: TRBJ1-1
d_gene: -
abundance: -
CDR3aa: CAIRTNRDMNTEAFF
CDR3nt: TGTGCCATCAGAACCAACAGGGACATGAACACTGAAGCTTTCTTT

v_gene: TRBV4-3
j_gene: TRBJ2-1
d_gene: TRBD2
abundance: -
CDR3aa: CASSQAGLVRYNEQFF
CDR3nt: TGCGCCAGCAGCCAAGCCGGACTAGTACGCTACAATGAGCAGTTCTTC

v_gene: TRBV5-4
j_gene: TRBJ1-4
d_gene: -
abundance: few
CDR3aa: CASSLTAELFF
CDR3nt: TGTGCCAGCAGCTTGACTGCCGAACTGTTTTTT

v_gene: TRBV5-4
j_gene: TRBJ2-5
d_gene: TRBD1
abundance: -
CDR3aa: CASKRQGQETQYF
CDR3nt: TGTGCCAGCAAACGACAGGGTCAAGAGACCCAGTACTTC

v_gene: TRBV5-1
j_gene: TRBJ2-7
d_gene: -
abundance: medium-sized
CDR3aa: CASSLAGRSAYEQYF
CDR3nt: TGCGCCAGCAGCTTGGCTGGGCGTTCGGCCTACGAGCAGTACTTC

v_gene: TRBV19
j_gene: TRBJ1-1
d_gene: TRBD1
abundance: -
CDR3aa: CASTPRDRVAEAFF
CDR3nt: TGTGCCAGTACCCCCCGGGACAGGGTGGCTGAAGCTTTCTTT

v_gene: TRBV9
j_gene: TRBJ2-2
d_gene: -
abundance: -
CDR3aa: CASSVGVQTNTGELFF
CDR3nt: TGTGCCAGCAGCGTAGGGGTACAGACGAACACCGGGGAGCTGTTTTTT

v_gene: TRBV10-3
j_gene: TRBJ2-1
d_gene: -
abundance: medium-sized
CDR3aa: CAISVLTSNNEQFF
CDR3nt: TGTGCCATCAGTGTCCTCACTAGTAACAATGAGCAGTTCTTC

v_gene: TRBV7-6
j_gene: TRBJ2-1
d_gene: TRBD2
abundance: -
CDR3aa: CASRMASGRGEQFF
CDR3nt: TGTGCCAGTAGAATGGCTAGCGGTCGGGGTGAGCAGTTCTTC

v_gene: TRBV7-8
j_gene: TRBJ2-1
d_gene: -
abundance: -
CDR3aa: CASSFGGHNEQFF
CDR3nt: TGTGCCAGCAGCTTTGGGGGCCACAATGAGCAGTTCTTC

v_gene: TRBV5-1
j_gene: TRBJ2-7
d_gene: TRBD2
abundance: -
CDR3aa: CASSFQWGVAGLYEQYF
CDR3nt: TGCGCCAGCAGCTTCCAGTGGGGGGTAGCGGGCCTCTACGAGCAGTACTTC

v_gene: TRBV4-3
j_gene: TRBJ1-2
d_gene: -
abundance: -
CDR3aa: CASSQERLNYGYTF
CDR3nt: TGCGCCAGCAGCCAAGAGCGACTCAACTATGGCTACACCTTC